A single TCR beta chain is shown here with its context. This specimen comes from a study of blood T cell repertoires in COVID-19. The CDR3 runs to 16 residues. J was trimmed by 4 bases and V by 2 bases; bases with no gene match: 7. Per germline, CDR1 MNHEY and CDR2 SVGAGI. Some clones are missing from TCRdb's copy, which holds only in-frame ones; the method was immunoSEQ multiplex PCR. This table holds around 67,000 clones, about four fifths found once. The receptor's source is a man aged 50-60 years with active COVID-19. The chain combines TRBV6-5 with TRBJ2-3, with 9 bases lining up with TRBD2. The material sequenced was peripheral blood. CDR3 region: CASSYAGGRGADTQYF. The CDR3 region has the DNA TGTGCCAGCAGTTACGCAGGCGGGAGGGGCGCAGATACGCAGTATTTT.